The TCR beta chain described here comes from a study of T cells in Graves' hyperthyroidism and ophthalmopathy. Amplified regions were TCR beta CDR3 sequences from RNA transcripts. HTBI primers drove first-round RT-PCR of the TCR CDR3. TCRdb passed the multiplex PCR reads through MiXCR, listing each CDR3 protein once. The sample carries about 290,000 distinct CDR3 sequences, about an eighth recorded once. Study results and caveats: Model predictions of ophthalmopathy came a median 6.5 months before onset.

About this clonotype itself: Its antigen is not identified. A junction end diverges from the germline sequence, so it may reflect a read error.

The germline V gene has CDR1 SSHAT and CDR2 FNYEAQ (reference sequence). The CDR3 has 13 amino acids. The specimen sequenced was blood. The receptor was isolated from a woman in her twenties or thirties with Graves' hyperthyroidism that later progressed to Graves' ophthalmopathy. The chain employs TRBV7-7 and TRBJ1-1, with 10 positions matching TRBD1. This CDR3 is CASSPGTGAEAFF. The CDR3 DNA reads as TGTGCTAGCAGCCCCGGGACAGGGGCTGAAGCTTTCTTT. Together with reference TRBV7-7 and TRBJ1-1, the CDR3 gives the full variable domain: GAGVSQSPRYKVTKRGQDVTLRCDPISSHATLYWYQQALGQGPEFLTYFNYEAQPDKSGLPSDRFSAERPEGSISTLTIQRTEQRDSAMYRCASSPGTGAEAFFGQGTRLTVV.